These T cell receptor beta chains were read from a single sample in a study of blood T cell repertoires in COVID-19. TCRdb's copy holds only in-frame clones and misses some; the assay was immunoSEQ multiplex PCR. The data show approximately 68,000 clones, roughly 85% seen once. The sequenced material came from peripheral blood. All receptors derive from a woman over 75 with active or convalescent COVID-19. CDR3s include the opening cysteine and the closing phenylalanine or tryptophan. Fields, in order: V gene, D gene, clone size, J gene, CDR3 protein, CDR3 DNA. A D gene is named only where the DNA matches it firmly. Clone size is stated in some rows and not others, as once, few, many or a class when expanded.

V gene: TRBV29-1; D gene: .; clone size: .; J gene: TRBJ2-5; CDR3 protein: CSGGLRQGGETQYF; CDR3 DNA: TGCAGCGGCGGATTGAGGCAGGGAGGAGAGACCCAGTACTTC
V gene: TRBV29-1; D gene: .; clone size: .; J gene: TRBJ2-5; CDR3 protein: CSVEAGQETQYF; CDR3 DNA: TGCAGCGTTGAAGCGGGGCAAGAGACCCAGTACTTC
V gene: TRBV18; D gene: TRBD2; clone size: .; J gene: TRBJ2-3; CDR3 protein: CASSPRTSGGTDTQYF; CDR3 DNA: TGTGCCAGCTCTCCTAGGACTAGCGGGGGTACAGATACGCAGTATTTT
V gene: TRBV4-1; D gene: .; clone size: few; J gene: TRBJ2-6; CDR3 protein: CASSPGTSGANVLTF; CDR3 DNA: TGCGCCAGCAGCCCTGGCACCTCTGGGGCCAACGTCCTGACTTTC
V gene: TRBV4-3; D gene: .; clone size: .; J gene: TRBJ1-1; CDR3 protein: CASSQVYREMNTEAFF; CDR3 DNA: TGCGCCAGCAGCCAAGTGTACAGAGAAATGAACACTGAAGCTTTCTTT
V gene: TRBV24-1; D gene: TRBD1; clone size: .; J gene: TRBJ2-5; CDR3 protein: CATSDPRTGVGETQYF; CDR3 DNA: TGTGCCACCAGTGATCCAAGAACAGGGGTGGGAGAGACCCAGTACTTC
V gene: TRBV15; D gene: TRBD1; clone size: once; J gene: TRBJ1-4; CDR3 protein: CATSRVGTGFEKLFF; CDR3 DNA: TGTGCCACCAGCAGAGTGGGGACAGGGTTTGAAAAACTGTTTTTT
V gene: TRBV4-3; D gene: .; clone size: once; J gene: TRBJ1-6; CDR3 protein: CASSYHGSPLHF; CDR3 DNA: TGCGCCAGCAGCTACCACGGTTCACCCCTCCACTTT
V gene: TRBV5-5; D gene: .; clone size: .; J gene: TRBJ1-5; CDR3 protein: CASSTDSENQPQHF; CDR3 DNA: TGTGCCAGCAGCACCGACAGTGAAAATCAGCCCCAGCATTTT
V gene: TRBV11-1; D gene: .; clone size: .; J gene: TRBJ2-7; CDR3 protein: CASSLDRSNEQYF; CDR3 DNA: TGTGCCAGCAGCTTAGACAGGTCAAACGAGCAGTACTTC
V gene: TRBV25-1; D gene: .; clone size: .; J gene: TRBJ1-2; CDR3 protein: CASRKRLNNYGYTF; CDR3 DNA: TGTGCCAGCAGGAAGAGGTTAAATAACTATGGCTACACCTTC
V gene: TRBV29-1; D gene: .; clone size: .; J gene: TRBJ2-5; CDR3 protein: CSVTTGQETQYF; CDR3 DNA: TGCAGCGTCACTACAGGGCAAGAGACCCAGTACTTC
V gene: TRBV18; D gene: .; clone size: .; J gene: TRBJ1-4; CDR3 protein: CASSQTATNEKLFF; CDR3 DNA: TGTGCCAGCTCACAGACAGCAACTAATGAAAAACTGTTTTTT
V gene: TRBV14; D gene: .; clone size: few; J gene: TRBJ1-1; CDR3 protein: CASSQDQEGISAFF; CDR3 DNA: TGTGCCAGCAGCCAAGATCAGGAGGGGATCTCAGCTTTCTTT
V gene: TRBV23-1; D gene: .; clone size: .; J gene: TRBJ2-3; CDR3 protein: CASSQSCLAGGTDTQYF; CDR3 DNA: TGCGCCAGCAGTCAATCCTGTCTAGCAGGAGGGACAGATACGCAGTATTTT
V gene: TRBV2; D gene: TRBD1; clone size: .; J gene: TRBJ1-6; CDR3 protein: CASSDEQGARSPLHF; CDR3 DNA: TGTGCCAGCAGTGACGAACAGGGGGCGCGTTCACCCCTCCACTTT
V gene: TRBV30; D gene: .; clone size: once; J gene: TRBJ1-3; CDR3 protein: CAWSGGTGNTIYF; CDR3 DNA: TGTGCCTGGAGTGGCGGAACTGGAAACACCATATATTTT
V gene: TRBV7-2; D gene: .; clone size: .; J gene: TRBJ2-5; CDR3 protein: CASSSPRGTRGQETQYF; CDR3 DNA: TGTGCCAGCAGCTCTCCCCGAGGGACTCGGGGCCAAGAGACCCAGTACTTC
V gene: TRBV6-5; D gene: .; clone size: .; J gene: TRBJ1-3; CDR3 protein: CASSYSGGVGDTIYF; CDR3 DNA: TGTGCCAGCAGTTACTCGGGGGGTGTCGGGGACACCATATATTTT
V gene: TRBV29-1; D gene: .; clone size: .; J gene: TRBJ2-1; CDR3 protein: CSVGTTVNNEQFF; CDR3 DNA: TGCAGCGTTGGAACGACAGTTAACAATGAGCAGTTCTTC
V gene: TRBV11-3; D gene: TRBD1; clone size: once; J gene: TRBJ1-6; CDR3 protein: CASSLGTGYNSPLHF; CDR3 DNA: TGTGCCAGCAGCTTAGGGACAGGTTATAATTCACCCCTCCACTTT
V gene: TRBV5-1; D gene: TRBD2; clone size: .; J gene: TRBJ2-1; CDR3 protein: CASSQSGGLYNEQFF; CDR3 DNA: TGCGCCAGCAGCCAGAGCGGGGGGCTATACAATGAGCAGTTCTTC
V gene: TRBV29-1; D gene: TRBD1; clone size: .; J gene: TRBJ1-2; CDR3 protein: CSVGQINLNYGYTF; CDR3 DNA: TGCAGCGTGGGACAGATAAACCTTAACTATGGCTACACCTTC
V gene: TRBV19; D gene: .; clone size: .; J gene: TRBJ2-7; CDR3 protein: CASSIGGEYEQYF; CDR3 DNA: TGTGCCAGTAGTATCGGAGGGGAGTACGAGCAGTACTTC
V gene: TRBV20-1; D gene: .; clone size: .; J gene: TRBJ2-5; CDR3 protein: CSARLQETQYF; CDR3 DNA: TGCAGTGCTAGATTACAAGAGACCCAGTACTTC
V gene: TRBV18; D gene: TRBD1; clone size: few; J gene: TRBJ1-6; CDR3 protein: CASSPDRDNSPLHF; CDR3 DNA: TGTGCCAGCTCACCAGACAGGGATAATTCACCCCTCCACTTT
V gene: TRBV7-9; D gene: TRBD1; clone size: .; J gene: TRBJ1-1; CDR3 protein: CASSLAGGGNTEAFF; CDR3 DNA: TGTGCCAGCAGCTTAGCTGGAGGGGGCAACACTGAAGCTTTCTTT
V gene: TRBV6-2/TRBV6-3; D gene: TRBD2; clone size: .; J gene: TRBJ2-7; CDR3 protein: CASSLGGEQYF; CDR3 DNA: TGTGCCAGCAGTCTGGGGGGGGAGCAGTACTTC
V gene: TRBV7-2; D gene: TRBD1; clone size: .; J gene: TRBJ1-2; CDR3 protein: CASSSLYPGQGAGGYTF; CDR3 DNA: TGTGCCAGCAGCTCCTTATATCCGGGACAGGGGGCGGGTGGCTACACCTTC
V gene: TRBV2; D gene: .; clone size: .; J gene: TRBJ1-5; CDR3 protein: CASTLQGSNQPQHF; CDR3 DNA: TGTGCCAGCACCTTACAGGGCAGCAATCAGCCCCAGCATTTT
V gene: TRBV9; D gene: TRBD2; clone size: .; J gene: TRBJ2-7; CDR3 protein: CASSFSGTSGEGEQYF; CDR3 DNA: TGTGCCAGCAGCTTCTCCGGGACTAGCGGGGAGGGCGAGCAGTACTTC
V gene: TRBV25-1; D gene: TRBD1; clone size: .; J gene: TRBJ1-1; CDR3 protein: CASSEGQTLTKAFF; CDR3 DNA: TGTGCCAGCAGTGAGGGACAGACCCTAACGAAAGCTTTCTTT
V gene: TRBV7-9; D gene: .; clone size: few; J gene: TRBJ2-7; CDR3 protein: CASSLTAEVDEQYF; CDR3 DNA: TGTGCCAGCAGCTTAACGGCTGAGGTAGACGAGCAGTACTTC
V gene: TRBV11-2; D gene: TRBD1; clone size: .; J gene: TRBJ1-4; CDR3 protein: CASSLLIPGQGGKLFF; CDR3 DNA: TGTGCCAGCAGCTTACTAATCCCGGGACAGGGGGGAAAACTGTTTTTT
V gene: TRBV6-5; D gene: TRBD2; clone size: once; J gene: TRBJ2-7; CDR3 protein: CASSYAGGGYEQYF; CDR3 DNA: TGTGCCAGCAGTTATGCGGGGGGTGGCTACGAGCAGTACTTC
V gene: TRBV6-1; D gene: .; clone size: .; J gene: TRBJ2-1; CDR3 protein: CASSFTTSNEQFF; CDR3 DNA: TGTGCCAGCAGTTTCACCACAAGTAATGAGCAGTTCTTC
V gene: TRBV2; D gene: TRBD2; clone size: once; J gene: TRBJ2-1; CDR3 protein: CASSEGLAIAEQFF; CDR3 DNA: TGTGCCAGCAGCGAGGGACTAGCGATCGCGGAGCAGTTCTTC
V gene: TRBV7-2; D gene: TRBD1; clone size: .; J gene: TRBJ2-7; CDR3 protein: CASSLVGQGTYEQYF; CDR3 DNA: TGTGCCAGCAGCTTAGTGGGACAGGGGACCTACGAGCAGTACTTC
V gene: TRBV6-5; D gene: TRBD2; clone size: .; J gene: TRBJ2-5; CDR3 protein: CASCPTGGETQYF; CDR3 DNA: TGTGCCTCCTGCCCGACGGGGGGAGAGACCCAGTACTTC
V gene: TRBV7-2; D gene: TRBD1; clone size: .; J gene: TRBJ2-1; CDR3 protein: CASRADRGFTDEQFF; CDR3 DNA: TGTGCCAGCAGGGCAGACAGGGGGTTTACAGATGAGCAGTTCTTC
V gene: TRBV7-6; D gene: .; clone size: .; J gene: TRBJ2-3; CDR3 protein: CASSLARGRTDTQYF; CDR3 DNA: TGTGCCAGCAGCTTAGCGCGAGGTCGCACAGATACGCAGTATTTT
V gene: TRBV30; D gene: .; clone size: .; J gene: TRBJ2-2; CDR3 protein: CAWSDLRGGTGELFF; CDR3 DNA: TGTGCCTGGAGTGACCTGCGGGGCGGCACCGGGGAGCTGTTTTTT
V gene: TRBV7-5; D gene: .; clone size: .; J gene: TRBJ1-5; CDR3 protein: CARSLSGARGRNQPQHF; CDR3 DNA: TGTGCCAGAAGCTTAAGTGGCGCCAGGGGTCGCAATCAGCCCCAGCATTTT
V gene: TRBV7-9; D gene: TRBD2; clone size: .; J gene: TRBJ2-5; CDR3 protein: CASSLRGTSGVTQETQYF; CDR3 DNA: TGTGCCAGCAGCTTACGAGGGACTAGCGGGGTGACTCAAGAGACCCAGTACTTC